A few counts support the clone carrying this T cell receptor (beta chain). The antigen remains undetermined. At the DNA level, this CDR3 is encoded by other sequences in the same sample as well. CDR3 length: 15 residues. V was trimmed by 4 bases and J by 2 bases, leaving 14 bases between them. Germline CDR1 reads MDHEN; CDR2 reads SYDVKM. Negatively enriched CD4+ T cells were divided by CD45RA into naive and memory. This sample was taken from a study of shared clonotypes between healthy human individuals. Clones were read by immunoSEQ multiplex PCR, and TCRdb kept only the in-frame ones, dropping some. This sample has over a million clones; 75% to 85% occur once, and the top ten carry approximately 0.5%. Findings of the study overall: Rarefaction showed that sequencing of sorted subsets was incomplete (despite large depth).

The sequence was collected from a young man in good health. Some clones in this sample may be carry-over from other donors' samples. This chain joins TRBV28 and TRBJ2-5, with D possibly TRBD1 on 7 matching bases. The sample was memory CD4+ T cells from PBMCs. Subset defined: CD45RA-negative fraction. The CDR3 loop is CASSSLAGGQETQYF. The CDR3 nucleotides are TGTGCCAGCAGTTCACTCGCAGGGGGGCAAGAGACCCAGTACTTC.